This TCR beta chain was captured by sequencing in a study of blood T cell repertoires in COVID-19. Clones were read by immunoSEQ multiplex PCR, and TCRdb kept only the in-frame ones, dropping some. The data hold roughly 430,000 clones, with 88% observed a single time. Looked up from germline, CDR1 is SGHTA and CDR2 is FQGNSA. The CDR3 has 15 residues. V was pared by 3 bases and J by 0 bases, with 9 bases between. The chain recombines TRBV7-2 with TRBJ2-1; the D gene is possibly TRBD2 (5 bases). The TCR sequence derives from a woman aged 40 to 50 with acute COVID-19. Material for sequencing was PBMCs or T cells enriched from blood (not recorded which). The chain's CDR3 is CASSFWAGSYNEQFF. The CDR3 DNA reads TGTGCCAGCAGCTTTTGGGCGGGCTCCTACAATGAGCAGTTCTTC.